This T cell receptor beta chain appears in the sequencing data of a study of neurological immune-mediated disorders. The starting material, 2 million PBMCs stored at -80 C, gave rise to the unsorted libraries. This clonotype was counted only a few times. The germline V gene encodes CDR1 DFQATT and CDR2 SNEGSKA (reference sequence). V dropped 2 bases and J dropped 1; count of bases not matched to a gene: 6. The CDR3 extends over 15 amino acids. TCRdb fed the 5' RACE reads into MiXCR, producing one record per CDR3 protein. The repertoire holds about 66,000 distinct CDR3 sequences, with around 5% as singletons.

This clonotype was sampled from a woman younger than 45 with multiple sclerosis. Sequencing was carried out using PBMCs. The rearrangement joins TRBV20-1 to TRBJ2-7; TRBD1 agrees at 9 bases. CDR3 nucleotide sequence: TGCAGTGCTAGACACCGGGACAGGGTATCCTACGAGCAGTACTTC. Translation: CSARHRDRVSYEQYF.